A single sample is the source of the 25 T cell receptor beta chains below, sequenced in a study of T cell repertoires in cytomegalovirus infection. Their antigens remain unidentified. TCRdb analysed the reads with MiXCR anew, one entry per CDR3 protein. The sample yields 900,000 to 950,000 distinct CDR3 sequences, less than 40% seen once. The material sequenced was cultured CD8+ T cells from PBMCs, taken from culture after CMV antigen stimulation. These receptors were obtained from a human donor in good health (CMV status not recorded). Some clones in this sample may be carry-over from other donors' samples.

In its sample, this clonotype was seen many times. The chain carries TRBV12-3 or TRBV12-4 and TRBJ2-3; the D is unclear. V shed 2 bases and J shed 0 bases, with 9 bases lying between them. The CDR3 covers 15 residues. In DNA, the CDR3 is TGTGCCAGCAGTTTAAGTCCGGTTAGCACAGATACGCAGTATTTT. This translates into CASSLSPVSTDTQYF.

This chain uses TRBV4-1 with TRBJ1-1; no clear D. This CDR3 contains 14 residues. The V gene's germline CDR1 is MGHRA and CDR2 YSYEKL. V lost 1 base and J lost 3, with 9 bases in between. In nucleotides, the CDR3 is TGCGCCAGCAGCCAAGGAATGGCGGACACTGAAGCTTTCTTT. It translates to CASSQGMADTEAFF.

CDR3 in DNA: TGCGCCAGCAAAGGGTTGAACACTGAAGCTTTCTTT. Translating it yields CASKGLNTEAFF. V and J are TRBV4-1 and TRBJ1-1; D ambiguous. Trimming shortened V by 7 bases and J by 0 bases, and 6 bases separated the two germline ends. The germline CDR1 and CDR2 sequences are MGHRA and YSYEKL. The CDR3 is 12 residues long.

J is TRBJ2-4 and V is TRBV28; D gene ambiguous. CDR3 size: 14 residues. The germline V gene encodes CDR1 MDHEN and CDR2 SYDVKM. V lost 2 bases to trimming and J lost 4 bases, with 9 bases between them. The CDR3 DNA is TGTGCCAGCAGTTTACTGACCGCTAAAAACATTCAGTACTTC. This sequence encodes CASSLLTAKNIQYF.

This clonotype appeared a few times. The chain has TRBV6-2 or TRBV6-3 and TRBJ2-1; D unresolved. This CDR3 is 17 amino acids long. Trimming pared 5 bases from V and 2 bases from J, leaving 19 bases between. Germline CDR1 MNHEY, CDR2 SVGEGT. The chain's CDR3 is CASSDLKGPTAYNEQFF. The CDR3 DNA sequence: TGTGCCAGCAGTGACCTCAAAGGACCCACAGCCTACAATGAGCAGTTCTTC.

The chain couples TRBV11-2 to TRBJ2-7, with 7 bases that match TRBD1. V trimming: 1 base; J trimming: 3 bases; junction bases outside the gene matches: 3. Per germline, CDR1 SGHAT and CDR2 FQNNGV. This CDR3 has 14 amino acids. CDR3: CASSLGTGNYEQYF. In nucleotides, the CDR3 is TGTGCCAGCAGCTTAGGGACAGGTAACTACGAGCAGTACTTC.

This clonotype appeared a few times. The genes are TRBV10-3 and TRBJ2-1; D uncertain. V shed 3 bases and J shed 0 bases, with 9 bases lying between them. This CDR3 contains 15 residues. The germline gives CDR1 ENHRY, CDR2 SYGVKD. Written as DNA, the CDR3 is TGTGCCATCAGTGACGTCGGCAGCTCCTACAATGAGCAGTTCTTC. Its translation is CAISDVGSSYNEQFF.

The sample holds many counts of this clonotype. V is TRBV7-8 and J is TRBJ2-3; D perhaps matches TRBD1 (6 bases). The V gene lost 6 bases and the J gene lost 4 bases, with 17 bases spanning the gap. This CDR3 has 15 amino acids. Germline V lookup: CDR1 SGHVS, CDR2 FQNEAQ. The CDR3 DNA follows: TGTGCCAGCAGTTCGGGACACCCAGCTTCAGATACGCAGTATTTT. Protein: CASSSGHPASDTQYF. The full variable domain, its missing parts supplied by reference TRBV7-8 and TRBJ2-3, is GAGVSQSPRYKVAKRGQDVALRCDPISGHVSLFWYQQALGQGPEFLTYFQNEAQLDKSGLPSDRFFAERPEGSVSTLKIQRTQQEDSAVYLCASSSGHPASDTQYFGPGTRLTVL.

This clonotype appeared a few times. The V gene is TRBV12-3 or TRBV12-4, the J gene TRBJ2-4; 8 nucleotides align to TRBD1. J lost 3 bases, V lost 8 bases, and 12 bases had no gene match. The length of the CDR3 is 16 residues. CDR3 residues: CASVPGQAFGKNIQYF. The CDR3 DNA is TGTGCCAGCGTGCCGGGACAGGCATTCGGCAAAAACATTCAGTACTTC.

Here the CDR3 reads CASSLKGSGANVLTF. The CDR3 nucleotides are TGTGCCAGCAGCTTAAAGGGGTCTGGGGCCAACGTCCTGACTTTC. This chain uses TRBV7-3 with TRBJ2-6; a possible D gene is TRBD1 (5 bases). This CDR3 comprises 15 residues. Germline V gene data show CDR1 as SGHTA and CDR2 as FQGTGA. V was shortened by 1 base and J by 1 base, with 5 bases between the two germline ends.

The CDR3 sequence: CASSYSISSAGYEQYV. CDR3 DNA: TGTGCCAGCAGTTACTCGATCTCTAGCGCCGGGTACGAGCAGTACGTC. The chain employs TRBV6-2 or TRBV6-3 and TRBJ2-7, with a tentative D call TRBD2 (6 bases). Germline CDR1 and CDR2: MNHEY and SVGEGT. Trimming shortened V by 0 bases and J by 4 bases, and 16 bases separated the two germline ends. The CDR3 runs to 16 residues.

In this sample, this clonotype turned up a few times. The rearrangement uses TRBV6-5 and TRBJ2-7, with 7 bases fitting TRBD1. The CDR3 is made up of 14 amino acids. In germline, CDR1 is MNHEY, CDR2 SVGAGI. The ends lost 6 bases at V and 3 bases at J; junction bases unmatched: 8. DNA for the CDR3: TGTGCCAGCAGCTACAGGGGTTCTGGCTACGAGCAGTACTTC. Amino acid sequence: CASSYRGSGYEQYF.

This clonotype has a handful of counts. V gene TRBV6-5 combines with J gene TRBJ2-3; D not certain. Germline CDR1 reads MNHEY; CDR2 reads SVGAGI. The CDR3 totals 11 residues. V lost 4 bases to trimming and J lost 6 bases, with 5 bases between them. CDR3 coding DNA: TGTGCCAGCAGTTTTCTTGATACGCAGTATTTT. It codes for CASSFLDTQYF.

This clonotype was observed many times. This rearrangement joins TRBV6-1 to TRBJ2-5; D ambiguous. CDR3 length equals 16 residues. Trimming pared 3 bases from V and 3 bases from J, leaving 17 bases between. Germline V gene sequence: CDR1 MNHNS, CDR2 SASEGT. The CDR3 bases are TGTGCCAGCAGTGACGTGGGCGGCAGGTTGGAAGAGACCCAGTACTTC. Encoded protein: CASSDVGGRLEETQYF.

The V call is TRBV6-2 or TRBV6-3, the J call TRBJ1-1; D gene ambiguous. The CDR3 has 18 amino acids. CDR1 is MNHEY, CDR2 SVGEGT, per germline. The V gene lost 2 bases and the J gene lost 0 bases, with 19 bases spanning the gap. This CDR3 reads CASSYRGLGILMNTEAFF. CDR3 DNA: TGTGCCAGCAGTTACCGCGGGTTGGGCATACTCATGAACACTGAAGCTTTCTTT.

This clonotype appeared a few times. The J gene is TRBJ1-6, the V gene TRBV4-3; weak D call: TRBD1 (5 bases). CDR1 is LGHNA and CDR2 is YSLEER in the germline V gene. This CDR3 has 16 amino acids. Trimming pared 0 bases from V and 8 bases from J, leaving 14 bases between. The CDR3 spells CASSQDSSGLDSPLHF. The DNA of the CDR3 is TGCGCCAGCAGCCAAGATAGCTCAGGGTTGGATTCACCCCTCCACTTT.

The V gene is TRBV4-1, the J gene TRBJ2-5; D perhaps matches TRBD2 (7 bases). CDR1 MGHRA and CDR2 YSYEKL come from the germline V gene. V lost 0 bases and J 4 bases, leaving 12 bases between the germline ends. The CDR3 runs to 15 residues. For the CDR3, the DNA is TGCGCCAGCAGCCAAGATGACGGGGGGCTAGAGACCCAGTACTTC. Protein sequence: CASSQDDGGLETQYF.

The rearrangement links TRBV7-8 to TRBJ1-5; 8 positions match TRBD1. Germline loops: CDR1 SGHVS, CDR2 FQNEAQ. Losses at the gene ends were 5 bases for V and 6 bases for J; bases not matched to a gene: 18. The CDR3 loop spans 18 amino acids. CDR3 bases: TGTGCCAGCAGCAGAAATGGGGACAGGATAGGAGGTGGTCAGCCCCAGCATTTT. Translated: CASSRNGDRIGGGQPQHF.

This clonotype showed up just a few times. The genes are TRBV5-6 and TRBJ2-5; 8 bases align to TRBD1. The CDR3 has 20 residues. Germline V gene sequence: CDR1 SGHDT, CDR2 YYEEEE. V lost 0 bases, J lost 2 bases, and 18 bases stayed unmatched. The CDR3 protein is CASSLGGVVAGGSYQETQYF. The CDR3 DNA reads as TGTGCCAGCAGCTTGGGTGGCGTTGTGGCAGGGGGCTCTTATCAAGAGACCCAGTACTTC.

V and J are TRBV14 and TRBJ1-2; 11 nucleotides agree with TRBD1. Unmatched junction bases numbered 10, after V lost 3 bases and J lost 4 bases. CDR3 size: 17 residues. The germline V gene has CDR1 SGHDN and CDR2 FVKESK. The CDR3 nucleotides read TGTGCCAGCAGCCATGTCCGGACAGGGGGCGGTCCCTATGGCTACACCTTC. Its protein is CASSHVRTGGGPYGYTF.

Points on this clonotype: With a much larger clone just one base away, this may be a read error. The rearrangement uses TRBV6-2 or TRBV6-3 and TRBJ1-6; a possible D gene is TRBD1 (6 bases). Germline V gene data show CDR1 as MNHEY and CDR2 as SVGEGT. This CDR3 is 15 amino acids long. V lost 8 bases and J 7 bases, leaving 18 bases between the germline ends. Here the CDR3 DNA reads TGTGCCAGCGGGGGGAACGGGGGCCGAAATTCACCCCTCCACTTT. Residues: CASGGNGGRNSPLHF.

The table lists this clonotype with a few counts. This chain joins TRBV20-1 and TRBJ2-2; D call uncertain. This CDR3 contains 14 residues. CDR1 is DFQATT and CDR2 is SNEGSKA in the germline V gene (reference sequence). This chain's CDR3 is CSTWAGSNTGELFF. The CDR3 coding sequence is TGCAGCACCTGGGCAGGATCGAACACCGGGGAGCTGTTTTTT.

Only one count was recorded for this clonotype. CDR3 sequence: CASSSNSYNEKLFF. The CDR3 DNA sequence: TGTGCCAGCAGTAGCAACAGTTATAATGAAAAACTGTTTTTT. V is TRBV12-3 or TRBV12-4 and J is TRBJ1-4; D is unresolved. CDR3 size: 14 residues. The germline V and J ends were trimmed by 5 bases and 4 bases, with 11 bases remaining between them.

This clonotype was detected ten times or more. This chain links TRBV27 with TRBJ1-2, with D maybe TRBD1 (5 bases). Looked up from germline, CDR1 is MNHEY and CDR2 is SMNVEV (reference sequence). CDR3 length: 14 amino acids. V lost 6 bases and J 4 bases, leaving 15 bases between the germline ends. The chain's CDR3 is CASSASGHLYGYTF. CDR3 nucleotides: TGTGCCAGCAGCGCTAGCGGACACCTCTATGGCTACACCTTC.

This sequence joins TRBV19 and TRBJ2-7, with D perhaps given as TRBD1 or TRBD2 (6 bases each). From germline, CDR1 is LNHDA and CDR2 SQIVND (reference sequence). Deletions cut 8 bases from V and 0 bases from J, with 23 bases between. The CDR3 covers 17 residues. Here the CDR3 reads CASSADGWGALSYEQYF. The CDR3 DNA reads TGTGCCAGTTCCGCCGACGGGTGGGGGGCACTCTCCTACGAGCAGTACTTC.